This record covers a single T cell receptor (beta chain). The data were produced by immunoSEQ multiplex PCR, yet TCRdb's version contains in-frame clones alone and is incomplete. Of approximately 88,000 clones listed, around 77% are singletons. CDR1 is ENHRY, CDR2 SYGVKD, per germline. The ends were cut back, 8 bases at V and 4 bases at J, with 12 bases in the middle. This CDR3 has 13 amino acids. This entry is derived from a study of a mutant IDH1 vaccine in newly diagnosed glioma. Study as a whole: Sex distribution of treated patients was roughly 62% male and around 38% female; mean age was around 42 years.

Time point indicated: baseline, week 1 (first vaccination visit). Treatment here: pre-vaccination baseline after standard-of-care therapy. The clonotype originates from a man between 40 and 49 years old with glioma. The starting material was PBMCs, obtained from a glioma patient treated with radiotherapy, temozolomide or both. V usage is TRBV10-3 and J usage is TRBJ1-5; D call uncertain. The CDR3 nucleotides are TGTGCCATCTCTGTGGTGACTAATCAGCCCCAGCATTTT. Its protein is CAISVVTNQPQHF.